These 11 T cell receptor beta chains share one sample of origin, sequenced in a study of shared clonotypes between healthy human individuals. TCRdb keeps only in-frame clones here, not all; method: immunoSEQ multiplex PCR. The sample consists of fewer than 1.8 million clones, 97% to 99% of them appearing once. Sequencing was carried out using naive CD4+ T cells sorted from blood. Subset noted: CD45RA+ positively selected. These receptors were collected from a man younger than 40 in good health.

J is TRBJ2-7 and V is TRBV19; 8 positions agree with TRBD2. This CDR3 is 15 amino acids long. Germline loops: CDR1 LNHDA, CDR2 SQIVND (reference sequence). Trimming at V came to 3 bases and at J to 3 bases, leaving 7 bases not matched to a gene. The CDR3 DNA sequence: TGTGCCAGTAGTATTGGGGCGGGAGGTCGCTACGAGCAGTACTTC. Amino acids: CASSIGAGGRYEQYF. Supplemented by reference TRBV19 and TRBJ2-7, the full variable domain reads DGGITQSPKYLFRKEGQNVTLSCEQNLNHDAMYWYRQDPGQGLRLIYYSQIVNDFQKGDIAEGYSVSREKKESFPLTVTSAQKNPTAFYLCASSIGAGGRYEQYFGPGTRLTVT.

The rearrangement uses TRBV10-1 and TRBJ2-1; perhaps D is TRBD1 or TRBD2 (5 bases each). From germline, CDR1 is WNHNN and CDR2 SYGVQD (reference sequence). CDR3 length: 15 amino acids. Trimming left V 2 bases short and J 2 bases short, with 10 bases between. Written as DNA, the CDR3 is TGCGCCAGCAGTGAGAACTTGGGGGCCTACAATGAGCAGTTCTTC. This codes for CASSENLGAYNEQFF.

The chain recombines TRBV25-1 with TRBJ1-5; 9 nucleotides match TRBD1. The length of the CDR3 is 14 residues. J was trimmed by 7 bases and V by 6 bases; bases with no gene match: 7. Germline CDR1 MGHDK, CDR2 SYGVNS. CDR3 sequence: CASSPTGGEQPQHF. CDR3 sequence (DNA): TGTGCCAGCAGCCCGACAGGGGGTGAACAGCCCCAGCATTTT.

The sample holds one count of this clone. The chain carries TRBV5-5 and TRBJ2-5; TRBD1 agrees at 7 bases. V dropped 7 bases and J dropped 1; count of bases not matched to a gene: 4. The CDR3 is 13 amino acids. The germline V gene encodes CDR1 SGHKS and CDR2 YYEKEE (reference sequence). The CDR3 spells CASGPGGQETQYF. CDR3 DNA: TGTGCCAGCGGTCCAGGGGGCCAAGAGACCCAGTACTTC.

This sequence joins TRBV29-1 and TRBJ1-1; D call uncertain. Per germline, CDR1 SQVTM and CDR2 ANQGSEA. Trimming took 4 bases from V and 7 from J, leaving 4 bases between them. The CDR3 has 9 residues. In DNA form, the CDR3 reads TGCAGCGTTGGGGGTGAAGCTTTCTTT. Translating it yields CSVGGEAFF.

The CDR3 region has the DNA TGTGCCAGCAGCCCACAGGGGGCATCTGAGGGCTACACCTTC. Translating gives CASSPQGASEGYTF. This chain links TRBV27 with TRBJ1-2; 9 nucleotides line up with TRBD1. Germline-derived CDR1 and CDR2 are MNHEY and SMNVEV (reference sequence). The J segment lost 8 bases and the V segment lost 6 bases, leaving 10 bases of the junction unmatched. The length of the CDR3 is 14 residues.

This clone has just one count. V is TRBV15 and J is TRBJ2-6, with D perhaps matching TRBD1 (6 bases). V was shortened by 1 base and J by 0 bases, with 7 bases between the two germline ends. Germline-derived CDR1 and CDR2 are LNHNV and YYDKDF (reference sequence). The CDR3 is 16 amino acids. CDR3 amino acids: CATSRGTVSGANVLTF. The CDR3 region has the DNA TGTGCCACCAGCAGAGGGACAGTCTCTGGGGCCAACGTCCTGACTTTC.

V and J are TRBV25-1 and TRBJ2-7; the match to TRBD2 covers 10 bases. The CDR3 is 15 amino acids. CDR1 MGHDK and CDR2 SYGVNS come from the germline V gene. The junction had 5 bases not matched to a gene; V was cut back by 4 bases and J by 2 bases. CDR3 nucleotides: TGTGCCAGCAGTGCATTAGCGGGAGGCCCCTACGAGCAGTACTTC. Its protein product is CASSALAGGPYEQYF.

Here the CDR3 DNA reads TGTGCCAGCAGAAGGGGACTACCCGGGGAGACCCAGTACTTC. It specifies CASRRGLPGETQYF. The V gene is TRBV28, the J gene TRBJ2-5; 7 positions agree with TRBD2. This CDR3 region has 14 residues. The V gene end was trimmed by 6 bases and the J gene end by 5 bases; junction bases not matched to a gene: 9. CDR1 MDHEN and CDR2 SYDVKM come from the germline V gene.

V and J are TRBV27 and TRBJ2-2, with D perhaps given as TRBD1 or TRBD2 (5 bases each). Trimming cost V 7 bases and J 1 base, with 13 bases left between them. CDR3 length: 15 amino acids. Germline CDR1 is MNHEY and CDR2 is SMNVEV (reference sequence). The CDR3 sequence is CASTPRGGNTGELFF. The CDR3 DNA reads TGTGCCAGCACTCCCCGGGGCGGGAACACCGGGGAGCTGTTTTTT.

The table lists this clone with a count of one. The chain links TRBV11-2 to TRBJ2-7, with TRBD2 as a possible D gene (5 bases). CDR1 and CDR2 (germline): SGHAT, FQNNGV. V was trimmed by 5 bases and J by 4 bases, leaving 24 bases between them. The CDR3 is 17 amino acids. CDR3 loop: CASSPQELAQAAYEQYF. Here the CDR3 DNA reads TGTGCCAGCAGCCCGCAGGAGCTCGCCCAAGCGGCGTACGAGCAGTACTTC.